This TCR beta chain was profiled in a study of a mutant IDH1 vaccine in newly diagnosed glioma. Study as a whole: Treated patients, averaging around 40 years, were 62.5% male and about 40% female. Prior therapy was radiotherapy, temozolomide, or both; most received both. Study conclusions and caveats: Immune responses induced by vaccination arose in roughly 95% of the patients.

The V segment lost 6 bases and the J segment 1 base; nucleotides outside the gene matches: 3. The germline V gene has CDR1 SGHTA and CDR2 FQGTGA. The CDR3 is made up of 14 amino acids. Here immunoSEQ multiplex PCR was the method, and the copy in TCRdb shows in-frame clones only, minus some. The sample consists of 24,000 or so clones, roughly 93% of them appearing once. Details on this clone: Its cognate antigen is unknown.

Time point here: baseline, week 1 (first vaccination visit). As to treatment: pre-vaccination baseline after standard-of-care therapy. The starting material was PBMCs, obtained from a glioma patient treated with radiotherapy, temozolomide or both. The sequence was collected from a man aged 35 to 55 with glioma. The V call is TRBV7-3, the J call TRBJ1-1, with 9 nucleotides matching TRBD1. The CDR3 is CASRPQGANTEAFF. The CDR3, as DNA: TGTGCCAGCAGACCACAGGGGGCGAACACTGAAGCTTTCTTT.